This T cell receptor (beta chain) was found in a study of cytomegalovirus exposure and HLA in healthy donors. The CDR3 totals 14 residues. The V and J ends lost 0 bases and 5 bases, in that order; junction bases with no gene match: 0. Germline V gene data show CDR1 as MNHNS and CDR2 as SASEGT. PCR was performed using 60 Vbeta and 13 Jbeta primers. The method was immunoSEQ multiplex PCR; TCRdb's version includes in-frame clones alone and lacks a portion of them. This table holds some 140,000 clones, roughly 85% found once. The sequencing sample was made of PBMCs. The receptor was isolated from a man aged 40-55 years in good health and CMV-seropositive. The chain joins TRBV6-1 to TRBJ1-4, with 7 bases aligning to TRBD1. The CDR3 nucleotides read TGTGCCAGCAGTGAAGCGGGACAGAATGAAAAACTGTTTTTT. It codes for CASSEAGQNEKLFF.